The sequence of this T cell receptor beta chain was determined in a study of blood T cell repertoires in COVID-19. Whole-study context: COVID-19 samples, acute and convalescent, were from the United States, Italy and Spain. T cells, B-cell-depleted T cells, or PBMCs supplied cDNA or gDNA.

Germline CDR1 is SGHTS and CDR2 is YDEGEE. V was clipped by 4 bases and J by 7 bases; unmatched bases: 11. The length of the CDR3 is 14 residues. In the original workflow: Estimation of nucleated cell counts relied on the amplification of reference gene primers. Data came from immunoSEQ multiplex PCR; TCRdb stores just in-frame clones and leaves some out. That table gives V, J and clone size, and the DNA gave D and trimming. Here the sample spans about 140,000 clones, about 80% being singletons. Sequenced input: peripheral blood. The source is a man between 65 and 85 years old who had recovered from COVID-19. The chain couples TRBV5-8 to TRBJ2-7; 7 bases match TRBD2. For the CDR3, the DNA is TGTGCCAGCAGCCCCGAGAGCGGGGTAGGAGAGCAGTACTTC. Protein sequence: CASSPESGVGEQYF.